This T cell receptor beta chain stems from a study of T cell changes during pregnancy in multiple sclerosis (dated by TCRdb to the late 2010s). Background on the whole study: In women with multiple sclerosis, the researchers looked at how the T cell repertoire shifted as pregnancy progressed.

Deletion took 3 bases off V and 3 bases off J, with a span of 18 bases between the germline ends. Reading the germline V gene (reference sequence) gives CDR1 LNHDA and CDR2 SQIVND. The CDR3 goes from the cysteine to the phenylalanine over 17 residues. Just the 51-base CDR3 DNA is kept, in frame starting at base 1. In the case of this clone: It lacks a known antigen. Base qualities were left out, and no much larger clone turns up one base away.

To prepare the library, the immunoSEQ multiplex PCR assay was applied. What TCRdb holds here is the immuneACCESS table cut down to in-frame rearrangements. Part of the clones is not present; checked against another copy, under half of the missing clones reflect an unresolved V gene, and the others are unexplained. The table for this sample lists tens of thousands of clones; around 92% of them were counted only once. Clones ranked in the top ten supply less than 3.5% of the sample. The sequencing used peripheral blood, collected in the third trimester of pregnancy. This clonotype was obtained from a female donor in good health, enrolled as a control in a pregnancy study. Here the chain combines TRBV19 and TRBJ1-5; the D gene identity is not certain. The bases read TGTGCCAGTAGTATCGAGTGGGCATCCCGGATCAATCAGCCCCAGCATTTT. This sequence encodes CASSIEWASRINQPQHF.